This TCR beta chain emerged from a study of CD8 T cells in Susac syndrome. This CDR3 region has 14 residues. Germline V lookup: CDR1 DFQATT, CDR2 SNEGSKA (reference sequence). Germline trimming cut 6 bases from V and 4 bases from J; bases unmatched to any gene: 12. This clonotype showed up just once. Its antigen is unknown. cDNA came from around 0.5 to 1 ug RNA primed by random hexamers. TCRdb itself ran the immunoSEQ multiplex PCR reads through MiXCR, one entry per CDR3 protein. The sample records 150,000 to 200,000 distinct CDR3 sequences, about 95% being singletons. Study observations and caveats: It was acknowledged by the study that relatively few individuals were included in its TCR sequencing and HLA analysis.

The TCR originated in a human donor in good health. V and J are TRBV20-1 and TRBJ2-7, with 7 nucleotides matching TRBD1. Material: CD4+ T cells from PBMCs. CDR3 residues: CSASPRARGYEQYF. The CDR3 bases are TGCAGTGCCTCCCCCCGAGCCAGGGGGTACGAGCAGTACTTC.